Below, 31 T cell receptor beta chains from the same sample are listed, as sequenced in a study of CD8 T cells in ankylosing spondylitis. TCRdb ran MiXCR on the 5' RACE reads and lists one entry per CDR3 protein. The sample contains 380,000 or so distinct CDR3 sequences, about 20% of which appear only once. Sequenced input: blood, either unsorted or a sorted T cell fraction (not recorded which). Receptor source: a male donor with ankylosing spondylitis or in good health (not recorded which).

The rearrangement uses TRBV28 and TRBJ1-2; 7 bases fit TRBD1. The CDR3 spans 13 residues. Trimming took 1 base from V and 13 from J; bases not matched to a gene: 9. Germline V gene lookup returns CDR1 MDHEN and CDR2 SYDVKM. CDR3 nucleotide sequence: TGTGCCAGCAGTTTATTAGGGGAACGGACAGGCACCTTC. This codes for CASSLLGERTGTF.

CDR3 region: CASINGGGTKYF. The CDR3 DNA follows: TGTGCCAGCATCAACGGGGGGGGAACGAAGTATTTT. The V call is TRBV6-6, the J call TRBJ2-3, with TRBD2 matching over 8 bases. Germline CDR1 MNHNY, CDR2 SVGAGI (reference sequence). After removal of 7 bases from V and 13 bases from J, the junction contained 10 bases not matched to a gene. The CDR3 is made up of 12 amino acids.

This clonotype was observed a few times. This CDR3 reads CASSLNQGVFREQYF. In nucleotides, the CDR3 is TGTGCCAGCAGCTTAAACCAGGGTGTTTTTCGCGAGCAGTACTTC. V and J are TRBV7-9 and TRBJ2-7; D perhaps matches TRBD1 (5 bases). V lost 2 bases, J lost 6 bases, and 17 bases lay in between. CDR3 length equals 15 residues. Germline V gene data show CDR1 as SEHNR and CDR2 as FQNEAQ (reference sequence). The full variable domain, with the rest looked up from reference TRBV7-9 and TRBJ2-7, is DTGVSQNPRHKITKRGQNVTFRCDPISEHNRLYWYRQTLGQGPEFLTYFQNEAQLEKSRLLSDRFSAERPKGSFSTLEIQRTEQGDSAMYLCASSLNQGVFREQYFGPGTRLTVT.

The V and J genes are TRBV28 and TRBJ2-3; D might be TRBD1 (6 bases). Germline V CDR1 and CDR2: MDHEN, SYDVKM. This CDR3 comprises 17 residues. Trimming stripped 1 base from V and 3 bases from J, with 17 bases between. DNA of the CDR3: TGTGCCAGCAGTTTATCCCGGGACATTCTTGAGACAGATACGCAGTATTTT. Its translation is CASSLSRDILETDTQYF.

This clonotype was recorded a few times. The rearrangement joins TRBV27 to TRBJ1-2, with TRBD1 identical over 7 bases. Unmatched junction bases numbered 12, after V lost 6 bases and J lost 8 bases. This CDR3 contains 14 residues. CDR1 MNHEY and CDR2 SMNVEV come from the germline V gene (reference sequence). The CDR3 DNA reads TGTGCCAGCAGGCCGGGACAGCTATATTACGGCTACACCTTC. It encodes CASRPGQLYYGYTF.

The chain joins TRBV12-3 or TRBV12-4 to TRBJ2-3; TRBD2 agrees at 9 bases. J was trimmed by 2 bases and V by 4 bases; bases with no gene match: 4. The CDR3 is made up of 15 amino acids. CDR3 loop: CASSWASGDTDTQYF. CDR3 DNA sequence: TGTGCCAGCAGTTGGGCTAGCGGGGACACAGATACGCAGTATTTT.

CDR3 in amino acids: CAISDGLAGVQETQYF. DNA for the CDR3: TGTGCCATCAGTGACGGACTAGCGGGAGTCCAAGAGACCCAGTACTTC. The J gene is TRBJ2-5, the V gene TRBV10-3; 13 nucleotides line up with TRBD2. V was clipped by 3 bases and J by 1 base; unmatched bases: 2. CDR1 and CDR2 from the germline V gene are ENHRY and SYGVKD. The CDR3 length is 16 residues.

This clonotype was seen a handful of times. The V gene is TRBV2, the J gene TRBJ1-5, with D unclear. Germline V gene data show CDR1 as SNHLY and CDR2 as FYNNEI. V lost 2 bases and J lost 1, with 6 bases in between. This CDR3 region has 14 residues. Here the CDR3 reads CASSETVSNQPQHF. In DNA, the CDR3 is TGTGCCAGCAGTGAAACAGTGAGCAATCAGCCCCAGCATTTT.

The chain carries TRBV6-1 and TRBJ1-1, with unresolved D. V was shortened by 8 bases and J by 6 bases, with 16 bases between the two germline ends. Germline V lookup: CDR1 MNHNS, CDR2 SASEGT. The CDR3 length is 13 residues. The CDR3 protein is CASSPGIGPEAFF. CDR3 DNA sequence: TGTGCCAGCTCTCCAGGTATTGGTCCTGAAGCTTTCTTT.

This clonotype was picked up a small number of times. This chain uses TRBV7-9 with TRBJ2-1, with 10 bases matching TRBD2. The ends lost 5 bases at V and 9 bases at J; junction bases unmatched: 16. The CDR3 sequence is 17 residues long. Germline-derived CDR1 and CDR2 are SEHNR and FQNEAQ (reference sequence). This chain's CDR3 is CASSPDLSSGGAAEQFF. The CDR3, as DNA: TGTGCCAGCAGCCCTGACCTCTCCAGCGGGGGGGCCGCTGAGCAGTTCTTC.

Comments on this clonotype: One base away lies a much larger clone, so this may be a sequencing read error. This chain uses TRBV29-1 with TRBJ2-7; D is uncertain. The germline V gene encodes CDR1 SQVTM and CDR2 ANQGSEA. This CDR3 is 11 amino acids long. CDR3 region: CSVVSSSEQYF. For the CDR3, the DNA is TGCAGCGTTGTCAGTTCCTCCGAGCAGTACTTC.

This rearrangement joins TRBV12-3 or TRBV12-4 to TRBJ2-1, with a tentative D call TRBD2 (6 bases). The CDR3 loop spans 15 amino acids. Between the trimmed V and J ends, which lost 8 bases and 9 bases, there was a span of 23 bases. CDR3 coding DNA: TGTGCCAGCGGGGCCATGGACGGGGGTGGGCGTGAGCAGTTCTTC. Protein: CASGAMDGGGREQFF.

This clonotype was counted between two and nine times. The chain uses TRBV30 and TRBJ2-4; possibly TRBD1 for D (5 bases). Germline loops: CDR1 GTSNPN, CDR2 SVGIG (reference sequence). V was pared by 2 bases and J by 5 bases, with 10 bases between. The CDR3 is 13 residues long. The CDR3, as DNA: TGTGCCTGGAGTATGGACACGCAAAACATTCAGTACTTC. Translation gives CAWSMDTQNIQYF.

This clonotype was seen only a few times. The rearrangement links TRBV12-3 or TRBV12-4 to TRBJ1-2; no clear D gene. CDR3 length: 13 amino acids. Trimming pared 6 bases from V and 3 bases from J, leaving 11 bases between. CDR3 protein: CASSATVDYGYTF. CDR3 DNA: TGTGCCAGCAGCGCCACGGTAGACTATGGCTACACCTTC.

J is TRBJ2-5 and V is TRBV27; the match to TRBD1 covers 11 bases. The trim removed 6 bases at V and 4 bases at J, leaving 7 bases unmatched. Germline V gives CDR1 MNHEY, CDR2 SMNVEV (reference sequence). The CDR3 consists of 15 residues. Written as DNA, the CDR3 is TGTGCCAGCAGACGTATCGGGACAGGGGGAGAGACCCAGTACTTC. Translating gives CASRRIGTGGETQYF.

The V gene is TRBV12-3 or TRBV12-4, the J gene TRBJ1-6, with no clear D. With 3 bases removed from V and 10 bases from J, the gap between germline ends came to 10 bases. The CDR3 has 13 amino acids. CDR3 bases: TGTGCCAGCAGTTTGGGAATTTACTCACCCCTCCACTTT. Translating it yields CASSLGIYSPLHF.

The chain combines TRBV15 with TRBJ2-3; TRBD2 agrees at 7 bases. This CDR3 region has 13 residues. Germline V lookup: CDR1 LNHNV, CDR2 YYDKDF (reference sequence). The junction had 9 bases not matched to a gene; V was cut back by 4 bases and J by 11 bases. The chain's CDR3 is CATSTGTTPVQYF. CDR3 nucleotide sequence: TGTGCCACCAGCACCGGGACTACCCCCGTGCAGTATTTT.

V and J are TRBV7-9 and TRBJ1-1; the D gene is possibly TRBD1 (5 bases). The CDR3 runs to 15 residues. The V gene lost 1 base and the J gene lost 4 bases, with 13 bases spanning the gap. Germline lookup yields CDR1 SEHNR and CDR2 FQNEAQ (reference sequence). Here the CDR3 reads CASSLGGARGTEAFF. CDR3 DNA sequence: TGTGCCAGCAGCTTAGGCGGGGCGAGGGGCACTGAAGCTTTCTTT.

This chain uses TRBV6-6 with TRBJ2-7; no reliable D call. The CDR3 consists of 12 residues. V was clipped by 2 bases and J by 6 bases, with 8 bases between them. Germline lookup yields CDR1 MNHNY and CDR2 SVGAGI (reference sequence). CDR3 residues: CASSYPTPEQYF. CDR3 coding DNA: TGTGCCAGCAGTTACCCCACTCCCGAGCAGTACTTC.

The CDR3 nucleotides are TGTGCCAGCAGCGTAGGTTCCCAGGTGGGGGAGCTGTTTTTT. It yields the protein CASSVGSQVGELFF. This rearrangement joins TRBV9 to TRBJ2-2; no clear D. The length of the CDR3 is 14 residues. Trimming removed 0 bases from V and 8 bases from J, with 11 bases in between. Germline CDR1 is SGDLS and CDR2 is YYNGEE.

This clonotype was counted between two and nine times. The chain employs TRBV10-2 and TRBJ2-7, with D unresolved. Germline V CDR1 and CDR2: WSHSY, SAAADI. CDR3 length: 12 amino acids. V dropped 4 bases and J dropped 5 bases, with 9 bases sitting between them. Here the CDR3 DNA reads TGCGCCAGCAGTGGTTTGACCCACGAGCAGTACTTC. Protein: CASSGLTHEQYF.

This clonotype came up once. The V and J genes are TRBV9 and TRBJ2-7, with TRBD1 identical over 7 bases. The CDR3 consists of 15 residues. The germline gives CDR1 SGDLS, CDR2 YYNGEE. V trimming: 1 base; J trimming: 1 base; junction bases outside the gene matches: 5. CDR3 amino acids: CASSVSGTASYEQYF. CDR3 nucleotides: TGTGCCAGCAGCGTATCGGGGACAGCTTCCTACGAGCAGTACTTC.

The rearrangement uses TRBV3-1 and TRBJ1-2; 9 bases match TRBD1. The CDR3 contains 13 residues. The ends lost 3 bases at V and 4 bases at J; junction bases unmatched: 0. CDR1 is LGHDT and CDR2 is YNNKEL in the germline V gene (reference sequence). Here the CDR3 DNA reads TGTGCCAGCAGCCAGACAGGGGGCTATGGCTACACCTTC. Its protein is CASSQTGGYGYTF.

The V call is TRBV9, the J call TRBJ2-5; 7 positions match TRBD1. V was pared by 3 bases and J by 1 base, with 3 bases of the junction left unmatched. Germline V lookup: CDR1 SGDLS, CDR2 YYNGEE. The CDR3 has 14 residues. CDR3 sequence (DNA): TGTGCCAGCAGCGAGGACAGGTTCCAAGAGACCCAGTACTTC. Translated: CASSEDRFQETQYF.

CDR3 nucleotide sequence: TGTGCCAGCAGCCCCGGGGGGGGTATCTCCTACGAGCAGTACTTC. Its protein product is CASSPGGGISYEQYF. The V call is TRBV27, the J call TRBJ2-7, with 8 nucleotides matching TRBD2. This CDR3 region has 15 residues. Germline V CDR1 and CDR2: MNHEY, SMNVEV (reference sequence). J lost 0 bases, V lost 6 bases, and 7 bases had no gene match.

This clonotype was detected only a few times. The chain links TRBV7-2 to TRBJ1-1; D is unclear. This CDR3 is built from 16 residues. From germline, CDR1 is SGHTA and CDR2 FQGNSA. V shed 4 bases and J shed 0 bases, with 15 bases lying between them. CDR3 amino acids: CASSSLRVGLNTEAFF. CDR3 DNA sequence: TGTGCCAGCAGCTCCCTAAGGGTAGGGCTGAACACTGAAGCTTTCTTT.

This clonotype was detected ten times or more. The rearrangement links TRBV7-9 to TRBJ2-1; D not resolved. Germline CDR1 and CDR2: SEHNR and FQNEAQ (reference sequence). Deletions cut 1 base from V and 5 bases from J, with 6 bases between. The CDR3 is 13 amino acids. CDR3 sequence (DNA): TGTGCCAGCAGCTTAGGGGCGGACAATGAGCAGTTCTTC. Translated, it gives CASSLGADNEQFF.

V usage is TRBV11-2 and J usage is TRBJ2-3; 9 nucleotides line up with TRBD2. CDR3 size: 16 residues. Losses at the gene ends were 0 bases for V and 2 bases for J; bases not matched to a gene: 3. Germline CDR1 is SGHAT and CDR2 is FQNNGV. The DNA for the CDR3 is TGTGCCAGCAGCTTAGACGTAGCGGGGGCCACAGATACGCAGTATTTT. This gives the protein CASSLDVAGATDTQYF.

The chain recombines TRBV21-1 with TRBJ1-1; the table gives TRBD1 as D, unverified against the DNA. TRBV21-1 is a known pseudogene. The CDR3 length is 15 residues. The DNA of the CDR3 is TGTGCCAGCAGCGGTAGGAGAGGGACGAACACTGAAGCTTTCTTT. Its protein product is CASSGRRGTNTEAFF.

This clonotype was observed a handful of times. This chain links TRBV14 with TRBJ2-2; 8 bases map to TRBD1. Germline V lookup: CDR1 SGHDN, CDR2 FVKESK. The V segment lost 10 bases and the J segment 2 bases; nucleotides outside the gene matches: 6. The CDR3 totals 14 residues. The CDR3 coding sequence is TGTGCCACCACGGGACAGGAAAACACCGGGGAGCTGTTTTTT. This gives the protein CATTGQENTGELFF.

This chain uses TRBV12-3 or TRBV12-4 with TRBJ2-1; TRBD1 or TRBD2 may be the D gene (5 bases each). The CDR3 totals 17 residues. Trimming pared 3 bases from V and 0 bases from J, leaving 15 bases between. Written as DNA, the CDR3 is TGTGCCAGCAGTTTGGGGACCCGTCTACGCTCCTACAATGAGCAGTTCTTC. Its protein product is CASSLGTRLRSYNEQFF.